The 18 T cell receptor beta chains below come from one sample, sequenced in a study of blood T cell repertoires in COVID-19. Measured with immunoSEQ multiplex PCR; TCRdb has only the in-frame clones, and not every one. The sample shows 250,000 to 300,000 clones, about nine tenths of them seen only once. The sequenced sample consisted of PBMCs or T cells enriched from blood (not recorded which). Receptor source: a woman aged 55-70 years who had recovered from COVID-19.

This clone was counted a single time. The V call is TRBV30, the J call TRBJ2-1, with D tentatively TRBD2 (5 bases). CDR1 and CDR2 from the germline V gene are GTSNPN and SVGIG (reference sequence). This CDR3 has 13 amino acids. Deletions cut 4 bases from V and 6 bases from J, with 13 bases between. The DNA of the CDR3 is TGTGCCTGGAATCGGGGAAGTGGCAATGAGCAGTTCTTC. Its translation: CAWNRGSGNEQFF.

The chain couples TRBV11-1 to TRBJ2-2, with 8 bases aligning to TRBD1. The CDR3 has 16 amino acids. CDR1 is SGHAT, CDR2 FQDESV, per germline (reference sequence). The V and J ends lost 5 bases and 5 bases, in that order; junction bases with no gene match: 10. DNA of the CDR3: TGTGCCAGCAGCCTAAATAACAGGGGGTGGACCGGGGAGCTGTTTTTT. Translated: CASSLNNRGWTGELFF.

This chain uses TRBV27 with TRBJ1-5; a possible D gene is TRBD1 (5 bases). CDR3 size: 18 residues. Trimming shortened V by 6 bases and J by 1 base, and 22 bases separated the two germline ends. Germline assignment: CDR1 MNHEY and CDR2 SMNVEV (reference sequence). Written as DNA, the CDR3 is TGTGCCAGCAGCCTTCATCCGGGGAGGGGAGGAAGCAATCAGCCCCAGCATTTT. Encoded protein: CASSLHPGRGGSNQPQHF.

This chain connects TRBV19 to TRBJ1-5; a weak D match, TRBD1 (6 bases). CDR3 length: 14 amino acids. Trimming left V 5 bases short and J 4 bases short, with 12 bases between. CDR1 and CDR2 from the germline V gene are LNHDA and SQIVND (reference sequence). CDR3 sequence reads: CASSRGGANQPQHF. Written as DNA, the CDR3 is TGTGCCAGTAGTCGTGGGGGGGCGAATCAGCCCCAGCATTTT.

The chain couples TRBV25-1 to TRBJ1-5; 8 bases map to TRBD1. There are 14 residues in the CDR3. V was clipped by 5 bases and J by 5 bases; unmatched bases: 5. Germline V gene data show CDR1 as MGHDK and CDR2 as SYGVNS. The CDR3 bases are TGTGCCAGCAGTCTATCAGGGGGCTATCAGCCCCAGCATTTT. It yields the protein CASSLSGGYQPQHF.

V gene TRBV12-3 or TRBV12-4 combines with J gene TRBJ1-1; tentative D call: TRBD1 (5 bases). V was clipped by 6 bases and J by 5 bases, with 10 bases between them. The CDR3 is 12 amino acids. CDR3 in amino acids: CASSSGRTEAFF. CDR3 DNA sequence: TGTGCCAGCAGCTCAGGGAGGACTGAAGCTTTCTTT.

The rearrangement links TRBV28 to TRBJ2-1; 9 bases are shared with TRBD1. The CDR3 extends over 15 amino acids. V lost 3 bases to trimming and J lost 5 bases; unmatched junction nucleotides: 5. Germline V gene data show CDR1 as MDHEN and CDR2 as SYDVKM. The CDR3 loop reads CASSFWDRANNEQFF. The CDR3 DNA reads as TGTGCCAGCAGTTTTTGGGACAGGGCAAACAATGAGCAGTTCTTC. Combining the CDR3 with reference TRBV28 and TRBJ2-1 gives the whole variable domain DVKVTQSSRYLVKRTGEKVFLECVQDMDHENMFWYRQDPGLGLRLIYFSYDVKMKEKGDIPEGYSVSREKKERFSLILESASTNQTSMYLCASSFWDRANNEQFFGPGTRLTVL.

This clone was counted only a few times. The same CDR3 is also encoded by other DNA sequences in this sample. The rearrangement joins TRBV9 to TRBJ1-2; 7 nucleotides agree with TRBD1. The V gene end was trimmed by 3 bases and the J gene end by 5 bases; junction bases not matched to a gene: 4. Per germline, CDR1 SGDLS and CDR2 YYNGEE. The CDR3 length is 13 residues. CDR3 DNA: TGTGCCAGCAGCGCGGGGACAGCTTATGGCTACACCTTC. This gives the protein CASSAGTAYGYTF. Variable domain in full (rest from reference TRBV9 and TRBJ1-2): DSGVTQTPKHLITATGQRVTLRCSPRSGDLSVYWYQQSLDQGLQFLIQYYNGEERAKGNILERFSAQQFPDLHSELNLSSLELGDSALYFCASSAGTAYGYTFGSGTRLTVV.

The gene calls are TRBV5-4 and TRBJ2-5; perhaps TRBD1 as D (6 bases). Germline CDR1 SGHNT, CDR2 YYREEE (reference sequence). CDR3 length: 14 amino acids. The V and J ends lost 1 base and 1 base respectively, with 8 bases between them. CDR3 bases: TGTGCCAGCAGCTTGTGGGGGCCCCAAGAGACCCAGTACTTC. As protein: CASSLWGPQETQYF.

CDR3 in amino acids: CASSPSQGQNTEAFF. The CDR3 DNA sequence: TGTGCCAGCTCACCATCTCAGGGACAGAACACTGAAGCTTTCTTT. The rearrangement joins TRBV18 to TRBJ1-1; possibly TRBD1 for D (6 bases). CDR1 and CDR2 (germline): KGHSH, LQKENI. Trimming left V 2 bases short and J 1 base short, with 11 bases between. The CDR3 spans 15 residues.

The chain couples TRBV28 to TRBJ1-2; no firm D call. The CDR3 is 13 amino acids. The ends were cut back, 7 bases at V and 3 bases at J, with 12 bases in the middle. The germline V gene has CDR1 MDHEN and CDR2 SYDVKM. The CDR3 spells CASKILADYGYTF. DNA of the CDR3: TGTGCCAGCAAGATCCTGGCAGACTATGGCTACACCTTC.

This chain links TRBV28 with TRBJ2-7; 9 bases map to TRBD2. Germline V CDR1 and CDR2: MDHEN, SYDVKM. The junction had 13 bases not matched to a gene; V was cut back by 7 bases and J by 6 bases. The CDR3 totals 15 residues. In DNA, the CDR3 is TGTGCCAGCACAAGCGGGGGGACAGCAGGAGGCGAGCAGTACTTC. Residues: CASTSGGTAGGEQYF.

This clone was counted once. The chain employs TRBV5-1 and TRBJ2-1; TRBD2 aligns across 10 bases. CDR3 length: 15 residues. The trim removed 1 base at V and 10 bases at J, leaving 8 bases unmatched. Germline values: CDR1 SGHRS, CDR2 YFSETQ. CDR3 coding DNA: TGCGCCAGCAGCTTGAGCCTAGCGGGAGTCAGCGAGCAGTTCTTC. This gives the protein CASSLSLAGVSEQFF.

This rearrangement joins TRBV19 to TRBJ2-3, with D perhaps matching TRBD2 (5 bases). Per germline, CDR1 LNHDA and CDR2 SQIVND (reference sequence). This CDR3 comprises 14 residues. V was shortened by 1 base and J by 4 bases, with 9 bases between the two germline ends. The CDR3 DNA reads TGTGCCAGTAGTATAGTACGGGGAGCAGATACGCAGTATTTT. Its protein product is CASSIVRGADTQYF. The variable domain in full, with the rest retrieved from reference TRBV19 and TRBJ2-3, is DGGITQSPKYLFRKEGQNVTLSCEQNLNHDAMYWYRQDPGQGLRLIYYSQIVNDFQKGDIAEGYSVSREKKESFPLTVTSAQKNPTAFYLCASSIVRGADTQYFGPGTRLTVL.

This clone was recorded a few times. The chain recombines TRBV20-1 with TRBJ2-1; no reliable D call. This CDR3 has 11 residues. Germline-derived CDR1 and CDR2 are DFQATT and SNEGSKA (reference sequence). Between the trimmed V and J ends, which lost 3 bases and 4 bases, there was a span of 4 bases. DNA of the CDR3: TGCAGTGCTAGTCATTACAATGAGCAGTTCTTC. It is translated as CSASHYNEQFF.

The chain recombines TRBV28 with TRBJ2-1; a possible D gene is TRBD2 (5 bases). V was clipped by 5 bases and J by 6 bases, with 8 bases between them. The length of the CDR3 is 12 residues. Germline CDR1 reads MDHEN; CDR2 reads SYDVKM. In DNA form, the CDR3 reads TGTGCCAGCAGTCGTGGGAGCAATGAGCAGTTCTTC. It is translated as CASSRGSNEQFF.

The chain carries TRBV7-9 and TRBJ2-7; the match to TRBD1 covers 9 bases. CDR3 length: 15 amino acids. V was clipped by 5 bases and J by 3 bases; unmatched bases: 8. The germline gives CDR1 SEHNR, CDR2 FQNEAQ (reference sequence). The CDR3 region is CASSPVGQGNYEQYF. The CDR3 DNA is TGTGCCAGCAGCCCCGTAGGACAGGGGAACTACGAGCAGTACTTC.

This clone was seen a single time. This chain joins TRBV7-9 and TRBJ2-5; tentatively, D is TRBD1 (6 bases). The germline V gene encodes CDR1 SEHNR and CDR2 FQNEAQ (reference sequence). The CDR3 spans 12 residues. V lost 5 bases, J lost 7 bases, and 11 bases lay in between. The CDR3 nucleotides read TGTGCCAGCAGCCGGACAGAGGGGACCCAGTACTTC. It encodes CASSRTEGTQYF.